Given below is one T cell receptor beta chain in context. Its antigen is currently unknown. The source of the sample is a study of CD8+ T cells in alopecia areata. Overall study context: The study gave treated patients oral tofacitinib at 5 to 10 mg twice daily. Study observations and caveats: Although TCR sharing was seen in mice, sharing across patients was less clear, possibly for HLA-related reasons.

cDNA serving as the sequencing template came from extracted, reverse transcribed RNA. This table comes from immunoSEQ multiplex PCR, and its TCRdb copy is limited to in-frame clones, with some not included. The sample has about 200,000 clones, 58% seen once. Germline values: CDR1 ENHRY, CDR2 SYGVKD. The germline V and J ends were trimmed by 2 bases and 1 base, with 3 bases remaining between them. The CDR3 extends over 13 amino acids. Treatment indicated: oral pan-JAK inhibitor, 5-10 mg twice daily. The source is a human donor with alopecia areata. The genes are TRBV10-3 and TRBJ1-5; D is undetermined. Specimen: CD4+ T cells sorted from blood, collected at week 24, from a patient treated with tofacitinib. CDR3 in DNA: TGTGCCATCAGTGAGGAAAGCAATCAGCCCCAGCATTTT. Translating gives CAISEESNQPQHF.